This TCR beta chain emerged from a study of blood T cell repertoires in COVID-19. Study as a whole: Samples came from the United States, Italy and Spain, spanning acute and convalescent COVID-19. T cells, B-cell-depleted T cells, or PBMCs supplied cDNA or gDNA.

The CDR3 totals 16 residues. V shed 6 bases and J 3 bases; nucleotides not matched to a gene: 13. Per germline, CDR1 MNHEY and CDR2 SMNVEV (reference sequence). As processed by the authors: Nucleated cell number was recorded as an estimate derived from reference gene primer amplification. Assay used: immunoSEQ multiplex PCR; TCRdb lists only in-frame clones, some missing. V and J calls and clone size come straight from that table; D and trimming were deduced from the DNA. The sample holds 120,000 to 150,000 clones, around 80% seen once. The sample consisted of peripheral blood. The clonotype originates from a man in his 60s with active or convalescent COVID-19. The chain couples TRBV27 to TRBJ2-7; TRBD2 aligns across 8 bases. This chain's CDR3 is CASSRSGVAGYYEQYF. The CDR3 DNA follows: TGTGCCAGCAGCCGAAGTGGGGTAGCGGGATACTACGAGCAGTACTTC.